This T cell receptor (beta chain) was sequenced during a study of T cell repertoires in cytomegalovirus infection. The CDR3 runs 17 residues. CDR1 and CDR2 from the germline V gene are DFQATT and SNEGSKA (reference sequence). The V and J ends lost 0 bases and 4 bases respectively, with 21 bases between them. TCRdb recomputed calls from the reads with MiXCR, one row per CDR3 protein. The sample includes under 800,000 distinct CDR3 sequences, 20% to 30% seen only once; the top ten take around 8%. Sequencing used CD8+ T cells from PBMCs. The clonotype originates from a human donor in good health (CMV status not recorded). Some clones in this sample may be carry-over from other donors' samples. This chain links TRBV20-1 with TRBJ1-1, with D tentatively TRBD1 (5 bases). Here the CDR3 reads CSARDVEGWEGSTEAFF. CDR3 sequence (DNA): TGCAGTGCTAGAGATGTCGAAGGTTGGGAGGGGAGCACTGAAGCTTTCTTT.